This is a list of T cell receptor beta chains from one sample in a study of blood T cell dynamics during melanoma immunotherapy. TCRdb's table, derived via immunoSEQ multiplex PCR, lists solely in-frame clones and lacks some. The sample contains fewer than 12,000 clones, about 90% of which appear only once. Sequencing was performed on blood, taken from a patient treated with checkpoint blockade. These receptors were obtained from a human donor with melanoma. Both conserved end residues are part of each CDR3. The order of the fields is V gene, J gene, D gene, clone size, CDR3 protein, CDR3 DNA. D genes are given only for firm matches. Size is stated for part of the rows, as once, few or many counts, or as a class when the clone is expanded.

TRBV11-2	TRBJ1-4	TRBD1	-	CASSSQGAVRGQNEKLFF	TGTGCCAGCAGCTCGCAGGGGGCGGTCCGGGGACAGAATGAAAAACTGTTTTTT
TRBV12-5	TRBJ1-1	-	-	CALEQRASTEAFF	TGTGCCCTGGAACAACGCGCATCTACTGAAGCTTTCTTT
TRBV15	TRBJ1-3	-	-	CATSRDRQGLTSGNTIYF	TGTGCCACCAGCAGAGATAGGCAGGGGCTGACCTCTGGAAACACCATATATTTT
TRBV6-6	TRBJ2-5	-	-	CASSRRGETQYF	TGTGCCAGCAGTCGCCGGGGGGAGACCCAGTACTTC
TRBV5-6	TRBJ2-3	TRBD1	-	CASSQGVNPQGDTQYF	TGTGCCAGCAGCCAGGGGGTTAACCCCCAGGGAGATACGCAGTATTTT
TRBV7-2	TRBJ2-7	TRBD1	-	CASSDWDSSYEQYF	TGTGCCAGCAGCGACTGGGACAGCTCCTACGAGCAGTACTTC
TRBV9	TRBJ2-5	TRBD1	-	CASSVATGETQYF	TGTGCCAGCAGCGTAGCGACAGGGGAGACCCAGTACTTC
TRBV4-1	TRBJ1-5	-	-	CASSSAEGSNQPQHF	TGCGCCAGCAGCTCCGCGGAGGGAAGCAATCAGCCCCAGCATTTT
TRBV7-9	TRBJ2-3	-	-	CASSAYGTSTDTQYF	TGTGCCAGCTCCGCCTACGGGACTAGCACAGATACGCAGTATTTT
TRBV7-2	TRBJ2-6	-	-	CASSLGGGTGANVLTF	TGTGCCAGCAGCTTAGGAGGGGGGACTGGGGCCAACGTCCTGACTTTC
TRBV6-5	TRBJ1-1	TRBD1	once	CASSSPDRGLNTEAFF	TGTGCCAGCAGTTCCCCGGACAGGGGGTTGAACACTGAAGCTTTCTTT
TRBV2	TRBJ1-6	-	-	CASRELGFSPLHF	TGTGCCAGCAGAGAGCTCGGGTTTTCACCCCTCCACTTT
TRBV9	TRBJ1-3	-	-	CASSGFPRDLGNTIYF	TGTGCCAGCAGCGGCTTCCCCCGGGACTTGGGAAACACCATATATTTT
TRBV2	TRBJ1-2	-	-	CASGEGYGYTF	TGTGCCAGCGGGGAAGGCTATGGCTACACCTTC
TRBV2	TRBJ1-2	-	-	CASSLRTGVANYGYTF	TGTGCCAGCAGTCTCCGGACGGGTGTAGCTAACTATGGCTACACCTTC
TRBV7-9	TRBJ2-2	TRBD2	-	CASSSSGGADTGELFF	TGTGCCAGCAGCTCGAGCGGGGGGGCGGACACCGGGGAGCTGTTTTTT
TRBV4-3	TRBJ1-6	TRBD1	once	CASSQDPPRTGGNSPLHF	TGCGCCAGCAGCCAAGACCCTCCCCGGACAGGGGGAAATTCACCCCTCCACTTT
TRBV2	TRBJ2-5	-	few	CASSSQGLTQETQYF	TGTGCCAGCAGTTCACAGGGCCTGACCCAAGAGACCCAGTACTTC
TRBV6-6	TRBJ1-1	-	-	CASSPPRRGGNTEAFF	TGTGCCAGCAGCCCACCCCGCAGGGGCGGGAACACTGAAGCTTTCTTT
TRBV7-8	TRBJ2-5	-	-	CASSLFRETQYF	TGTGCCAGCAGCTTGTTTAGGGAGACCCAGTACTTC
TRBV5-4	TRBJ2-5	TRBD2	-	CASSSALAGGETQYF	TGTGCCAGCAGCTCCGCACTAGCGGGGGGGGAGACCCAGTACTTC
TRBV7-2	TRBJ1-1	-	-	CASSSRTPEAFF	TGTGCCAGCAGCTCTCGGACCCCTGAAGCTTTCTTT
TRBV11-2	TRBJ2-3	-	-	CASSSAGGPDTQYF	TGTGCCAGCAGCTCTGCCGGGGGCCCAGATACGCAGTATTTT
TRBV11-2	TRBJ1-6	TRBD1	-	CASSLEGQGNSPLHF	TGTGCCAGCAGCTTAGAGGGACAGGGGAATTCACCCCTCCACTTT
TRBV21-1	TRBJ1-4	-	-	CASSKASRRGRMEKLFF	TGTGCCAGCAGCAAAGCAAGTCGGAGGGGGAGAATGGAAAAACTGTTTTTT
TRBV2	TRBJ1-5	-	-	CATWDGLYSNQPQHF	TGTGCCACATGGGACGGATTATATAGCAATCAGCCCCAGCATTTT
TRBV2	TRBJ1-2	-	-	CASSDRFFYGYTF	TGTGCCAGCAGTGACAGATTCTTCTATGGCTACACCTTC
TRBV7-2	TRBJ2-1	TRBD2	-	CASSPGLAGVAYNEQFF	TGTGCCAGCAGCCCAGGACTAGCGGGGGTAGCGTACAATGAGCAGTTCTTC
TRBV29-1	TRBJ2-3	-	-	CSVEPPQYF	TGCAGCGTTGAACCCCCGCAGTATTTT
TRBV5-1	TRBJ2-1	TRBD1	few	CASSLGPGQGNEQFF	TGCGCCAGCAGCTTGGGCCCGGGACAGGGGAATGAGCAGTTCTTC
TRBV7-2	TRBJ2-5	-	-	CASSVRPLAGQETQYF	TGTGCCAGCAGCGTCCGCCCACTGGCGGGCCAAGAGACCCAGTACTTC
TRBV7-6	TRBJ2-3	TRBD1	-	CASSRSGGFSTDTQYF	TGTGCCAGCAGCCGATCAGGGGGATTCAGCACAGATACGCAGTATTTT
TRBV9	TRBJ2-6	-	-	CASSPTRDSGANVLTF	TGTGCCAGCAGCCCCACACGCGACTCTGGGGCCAACGTCCTGACTTTC
TRBV5-1	TRBJ1-1	-	-	CASSLDSLNTEAFF	TGCGCCAGCAGCTTGGACAGCTTGAACACTGAAGCTTTCTTT
TRBV7-2	TRBJ2-5	-	-	CASSFQGGGETQYF	TGTGCCAGCAGCTTCCAGGGGGGCGGGGAGACCCAGTACTTC
TRBV18	TRBJ1-3	-	-	CASSPEDRTIYF	TGTGCCAGCTCACCAGAGGACCGCACCATATATTTT
TRBV19	TRBJ1-3	-	-	CASSVGRTDSGNTIYF	TGTGCCAGTAGTGTAGGGCGGACCGACTCTGGAAACACCATATATTTT
TRBV4-3	TRBJ1-1	-	-	CASSQRVNTEAFF	TGCGCCAGCAGCCAGAGAGTGAACACTGAAGCTTTCTTT
TRBV2	TRBJ2-5	TRBD2	-	CASSDLGLATQETQYF	TGTGCCAGCAGCGACTTGGGACTAGCGACGCAAGAGACCCAGTACTTC
TRBV7-9	TRBJ1-4	-	-	CASSSGITNEKLFF	TGTGCCAGCAGTTCAGGAATCACAAATGAAAAACTGTTTTTT
TRBV15	TRBJ1-1	-	-	CATSRDGGSMGEAFF	TGTGCCACCAGCAGAGATGGGGGCTCGATGGGGGAAGCTTTCTTT
TRBV6-5	TRBJ2-3	-	-	CASSLTRGFTDTQYF	TGTGCCAGCAGCCTCACGAGGGGGTTCACAGATACGCAGTATTTT
TRBV7-8	TRBJ1-2	-	-	CASSSPYQGSYGYTF	TGTGCCAGCAGCTCACCTTACCAGGGGTCCTATGGCTACACCTTC
TRBV7-2	TRBJ1-4	-	-	CASSSRYNEKLFF	TGTGCCAGCAGCTCCCGATATAATGAAAAACTGTTTTTT
TRBV9	TRBJ2-3	TRBD1	-	CASSPRTGQTDTQYF	TGTGCCAGCAGCCCCCGGACAGGGCAGACAGATACGCAGTATTTT
TRBV7-2	TRBJ1-5	-	-	CASSLIRDGNQPQHF	TGTGCCAGCAGCTTAATAAGGGACGGCAATCAGCCCCAGCATTTT
TRBV27	TRBJ1-3	-	-	CASAPGGSGNTIYF	TGTGCCAGCGCCCCGGGGGGCTCTGGAAACACCATATATTTT
TRBV27	TRBJ1-5	-	few	CASSPTLSNQPQHF	TGTGCCAGCAGCCCTACCTTAAGCAATCAGCCCCAGCATTTT